Listed below are T cell receptor beta chains from one sample, sequenced in a study of blood T cell repertoires in COVID-19. The method was immunoSEQ multiplex PCR; TCRdb's version includes in-frame clones alone and lacks a portion of them. The sample yields over 200,000 clones, roughly nine tenths seen once. The sample taken for sequencing was peripheral blood. Receptors originate from a man aged 35 to 55 with active or convalescent COVID-19. Each CDR3 is given without its conserved first and last residue. Each record gives: J gene, clone size, V gene, CDR3 protein. The size field is filled for only some rows; it gives once, few, many or a size class.

>TRBJ1-1|few|TRBV5-1
ASSPRDRANTEAF
>TRBJ1-6|few|TRBV18
ASSPPFPNSPLH
>TRBJ1-6|few|TRBV28
ASSVPGHGSPLH
>TRBJ2-5|once|TRBV25-1
ASSESYSGTKAWSQY
>TRBJ2-5|.|TRBV7-8
ASSFMRAGGGETQY
>TRBJ2-1|.|TRBV6-5
ASTKRWQGLNEQF
>TRBJ1-5|.|TRBV9
ASSPGWRGNQPQH
>TRBJ1-2|.|TRBV19
ASSIWTGGNYGYT
>TRBJ1-1|.|TRBV6-5
ASVGTGGTEAF
>TRBJ1-6|.|TRBV10-3
AISESIFRLSSPLH
>TRBJ2-1|.|TRBV29-1
SVERTSDNEQF
>TRBJ1-1|.|TRBV14
ASSQDRARSEAEAF
>TRBJ2-7|.|TRBV21-1
ASSKRVPPRAGRFYEQY
>TRBJ1-4|once|TRBV30
AWSVGAEKLF
>TRBJ2-4|few|TRBV28
ASSSIAAGVGGIQY
>TRBJ1-2|once|TRBV11-1
ASSLAGTDYGYT
>TRBJ1-2|.|TRBV28
ATWDSGKGYGYT
>TRBJ1-1|few|TRBV19
ASRGHLNTEAF
>TRBJ1-2|once|TRBV6-5
ASSYYDSYYGYT
>TRBJ1-4|.|TRBV13
ASTSTGQEKLF
>TRBJ1-5|.|TRBV28
ASKEGQRQFNQPQH
>TRBJ2-7|.|TRBV2
ASSLGLFLPNEQY
>TRBJ1-4|.|TRBV7-9
ASSLISGEKLF
>TRBJ1-1|.|TRBV3-1/TRBV3-2
ASSLGGNTEAF
>TRBJ1-2|.|TRBV28
ASSRTGVHGYT
>TRBJ1-1|.|TRBV30
AWTSLNTEAF
>TRBJ1-6|.|TRBV7-2
ASSLVPQGANSPLH
>TRBJ1-2|.|TRBV7-2
ASSSGSRVDGYT
>TRBJ1-1|.|TRBV5-1
ASSLGDFGTDEAF
>TRBJ2-5|.|TRBV28
ASSSIDSKETQY
>TRBJ1-2|few|TRBV5-6
ASSPGGGSGYT
>TRBJ1-2|.|TRBV4-2
ASSQMAGGVYGYT
>TRBJ1-5|.|TRBV2
ASSPTQGARQPQH
>TRBJ1-1|.|TRBV28
ASSLRGITEAF
>TRBJ1-4|.|TRBV3-1/TRBV3-2
ASSQDGGGHYNEKLF
>TRBJ1-6|once|TRBV18
ASSEGQGLNSPLH
>TRBJ2-1|.|TRBV28
ASSSTSGGALNEQF